The clone carrying this T cell receptor beta chain has just a few counts. J was trimmed by 4 bases and V by 5 bases; bases with no gene match: 5. The CDR3 totals 14 residues. The library attached unique molecular identifiers to individual cDNA molecules. MiXCR was run by TCRdb on the RACE reads, yielding one entry per CDR3 protein. The sample lists about 110,000 distinct CDR3 sequences, about 12% occurring once. The time point denotes: pre-sensitization, week 0. The treatment was: therapeutic diphenylcyclopropenone sensitization with weekly scalp DPC. Extraction of total RNA was performed on unfractionated whole blood. The data were taken from a study of human T cells and chemical hapten exposure. Study as a whole: After 6 days, upper back 0.01% DPC patch tests were scored. Variation in per-sample TCR yields came mainly from small pooled library volume differences.

The chain uses TRBV12-3 or TRBV12-4 and TRBJ2-3, with 8 positions matching TRBD2. This receptor was obtained from a woman aged 45-60 years with alopecia areata. Some clones in this sample may be carry-over from other donors' samples. Source: whole blood, taken in connection with sensitization to the hapten diphenylcyclopropenone (DPC). CDR3 residues: CASSRGGLADTQYF. For the CDR3, the DNA is TGTGCCAGCAGTCGGGGGGGGCTCGCAGATACGCAGTATTTT.